This T cell receptor (beta chain) is drawn from a study of identical twins. This clonotype was recorded a few times. A template switching step contributed a universal primer site, while unique molecular identifiers were present in the cDNA. TCRdb independently ran MiXCR on the 5' RACE reads; one entry per CDR3 protein. The data hold fewer than 500,000 distinct CDR3 sequences, with approximately 25% observed a single time. Per the germline V gene, CDR1 is LGHNA and CDR2 is YSLEER. CDR3 length: 14 residues. Between the trimmed V and J ends, which lost 0 bases and 7 bases, there was a span of 10 bases. The sample also formed part of further work on T cells expressing NK-cell markers. That source reports: Sorted CD3+CD56-NKG2C+, CD3+CD56+NKG2C- and CD3+CD56+NKG2C+ T cells were the source of the TCR beta repertoires. Several experiments employed an anti-gamma-delta TCR antibody to confine sorting to alpha-beta TCR T cells. A range of roughly 1.0-8% of CD8+ T cells consisted of dominant NKG2C+ clonotypes in several donors.

This chain connects TRBV4-3 to TRBJ1-5, with TRBD1 as a possible D gene (5 bases). The TCR sequence derives from a woman between 18 and 30 years old in good health. The specimen sequenced was CD4+ T cells sorted from blood. The CDR3 reads CASSQDGRDQPQHF. CDR3 nucleotides: TGCGCCAGCAGCCAAGATGGCAGGGACCAGCCCCAGCATTTT.